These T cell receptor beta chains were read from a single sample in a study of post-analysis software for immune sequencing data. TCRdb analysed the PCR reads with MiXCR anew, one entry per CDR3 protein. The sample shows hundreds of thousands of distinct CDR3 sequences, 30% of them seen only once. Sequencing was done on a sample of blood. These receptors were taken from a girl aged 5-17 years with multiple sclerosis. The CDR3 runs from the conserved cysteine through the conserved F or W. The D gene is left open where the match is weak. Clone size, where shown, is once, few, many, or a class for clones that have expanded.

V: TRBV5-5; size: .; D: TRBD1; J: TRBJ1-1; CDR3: CASSLSQGARTEAFF; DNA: TGTGCCAGCAGCTTATCACAGGGGGCTAGGACTGAAGCTTTCTTT
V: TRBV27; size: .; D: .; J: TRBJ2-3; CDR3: CASSRPGAKTDTQYF; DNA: TGTGCCAGCAGTCGACCCGGGGCGAAAACAGATACGCAGTATTTT
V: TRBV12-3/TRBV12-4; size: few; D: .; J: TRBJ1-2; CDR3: CASSFSGVGYTF; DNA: TGTGCCAGCAGTTTCAGCGGGGTCGGCTACACCTTC
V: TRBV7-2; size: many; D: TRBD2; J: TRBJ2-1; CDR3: CASSLGLAGSEQFF; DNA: TGTGCCAGCAGCTTAGGCCTAGCGGGAAGTGAGCAGTTCTTC
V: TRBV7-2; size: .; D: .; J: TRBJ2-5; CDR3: CASSLAGHPSSGETQYF; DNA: TGTGCCAGCAGCTTAGCGGGACACCCGTCCTCGGGGGAGACCCAGTACTTC
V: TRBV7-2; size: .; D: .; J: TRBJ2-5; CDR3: CASSPPGQTQYF; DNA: TGTGCCAGCAGCCCCCCTGGTCAGACCCAGTACTTC
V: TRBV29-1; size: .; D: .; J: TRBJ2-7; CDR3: CSVLQGGEQYF; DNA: TGCAGCGTCCTACAGGGAGGCGAGCAGTACTTC
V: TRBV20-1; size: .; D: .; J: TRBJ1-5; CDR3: CSARTGHGNQPQHF; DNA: TGCAGTGCTAGGACTGGGCATGGCAATCAGCCCCAGCATTTT
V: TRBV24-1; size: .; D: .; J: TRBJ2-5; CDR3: CATSDLSRWGAQYF; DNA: TGTGCCACCAGTGACCTTTCGCGATGGGGGGCCCAGTACTTC
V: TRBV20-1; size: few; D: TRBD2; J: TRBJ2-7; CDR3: CSAGLAGRSYEQYF; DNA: TGCAGTGCCGGCCTAGCGGGACGTTCCTACGAGCAGTACTTC
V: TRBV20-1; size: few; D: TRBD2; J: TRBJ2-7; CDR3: CSARDRTSGAYEQYF; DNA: TGCAGTGCTAGAGATCGGACTAGCGGGGCCTACGAGCAGTACTTC
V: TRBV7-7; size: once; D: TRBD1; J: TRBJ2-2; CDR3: CASSPLVYDRAPGELFF; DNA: TGTGCCAGCAGCCCGTTGGTCTATGACAGGGCCCCCGGGGAGCTGTTTTTT
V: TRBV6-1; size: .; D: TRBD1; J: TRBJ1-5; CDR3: CASKQQGELGNQPQHF; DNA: TGTGCCAGCAAACAACAGGGGGAGTTGGGCAATCAGCCCCAGCATTTT
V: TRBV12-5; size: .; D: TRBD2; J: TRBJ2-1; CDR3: CASGFYSGGYNEQFF; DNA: TGTGCTAGTGGTTTTTATAGCGGGGGTTACAATGAGCAGTTCTTC
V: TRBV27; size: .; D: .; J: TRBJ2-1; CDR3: CASSLGPEQFF; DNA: TGTGCCAGCAGTTTGGGTCCAGAGCAGTTCTTC
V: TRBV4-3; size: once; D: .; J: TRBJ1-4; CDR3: CASSQEWVGGEKLFF; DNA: TGCGCCAGCAGCCAAGAATGGGTAGGAGGTGAAAAACTGTTTTTT
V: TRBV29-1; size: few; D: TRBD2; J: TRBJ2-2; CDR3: CSVVQSGRPTGELFF; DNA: TGCAGCGTTGTACAAAGCGGGAGGCCCACCGGGGAGCTGTTTTTT
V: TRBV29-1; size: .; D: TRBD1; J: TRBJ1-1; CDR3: CSVADRGTEAFF; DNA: TGCAGCGTCGCGGACAGGGGAACTGAAGCTTTCTTT
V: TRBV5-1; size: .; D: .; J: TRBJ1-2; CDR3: CASSLEQHYGYTF; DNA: TGCGCCAGCAGCTTGGAGCAGCATTATGGCTACACCTTC
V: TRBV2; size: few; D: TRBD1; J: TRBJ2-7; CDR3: CASKAGGSSYEQYF; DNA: TGTGCCAGCAAGGCAGGGGGTTCCTCCTACGAGCAGTACTTC
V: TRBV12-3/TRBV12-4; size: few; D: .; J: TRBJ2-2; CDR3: CASRFRRSGPSNTGELFF; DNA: TGTGCCAGCAGATTCAGACGTTCGGGACCCTCGAACACCGGGGAGCTGTTTTTT
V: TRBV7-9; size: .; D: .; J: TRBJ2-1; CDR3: CASTGLTGTEEGRSNEQFF; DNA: TGTGCCAGCACCGGACTGACCGGGACAGAGGAGGGCCGGTCCAATGAGCAGTTCTTC
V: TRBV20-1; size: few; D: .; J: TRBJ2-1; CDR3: CSARVRLEQFF; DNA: TGCAGTGCTAGAGTACGACTAGAGCAGTTCTTC
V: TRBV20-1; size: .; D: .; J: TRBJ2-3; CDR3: CSARGGAADTQYF; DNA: TGCAGTGCTAGGGGGGGGGCTGCAGATACGCAGTATTTT
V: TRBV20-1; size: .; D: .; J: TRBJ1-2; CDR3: CSAASVYTF; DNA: TGCAGTGCCGCGAGTGTCTACACCTTC
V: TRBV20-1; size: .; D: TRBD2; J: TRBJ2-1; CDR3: CSAKPRLAGAYNEQFF; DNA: TGCAGTGCTAAACCCCGACTAGCGGGAGCCTACAATGAGCAGTTCTTC
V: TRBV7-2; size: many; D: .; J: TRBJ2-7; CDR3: CASAYGSYEQYF; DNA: TGTGCCAGCGCCTATGGGTCCTACGAGCAGTACTTC
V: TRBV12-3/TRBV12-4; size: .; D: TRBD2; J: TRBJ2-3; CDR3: CASSPLGAGGRDTQYF; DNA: TGTGCCAGCAGTCCTCTCGGGGCGGGGGGGCGAGATACGCAGTATTTT
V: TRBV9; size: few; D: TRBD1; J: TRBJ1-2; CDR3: CASSVEGQGGYTF; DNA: TGTGCCAGCAGCGTAGAGGGACAGGGTGGCTACACCTTC
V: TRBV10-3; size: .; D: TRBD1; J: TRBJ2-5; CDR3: CAISPDRGETQYF; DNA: TGTGCCATCAGTCCCGACAGGGGGGAGACCCAGTACTTC
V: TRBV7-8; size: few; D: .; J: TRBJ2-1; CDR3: CASSHDYPLDNEQFF; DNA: TGTGCCAGCAGCCACGACTACCCTCTCGACAATGAGCAGTTCTTC
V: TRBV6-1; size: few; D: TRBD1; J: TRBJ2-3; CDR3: CASSMTGGNTDTQYF; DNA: TGTGCCAGCAGCATGACAGGGGGCAACACAGATACGCAGTATTTT
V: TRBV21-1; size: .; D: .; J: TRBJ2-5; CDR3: CASSGTRDDSRTDQETLYF; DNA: TGTGCCAGCAGCGGTACCCGGGACGACTCACGAACCGACCAAGAGACCCTGTACTTC